The clone carrying this TCR beta chain was observed a handful of times. Its cognate antigen is unknown. Healthy Caucasians from Russia aged about 6 to 95 served as donors. It was with a sample-barcoded 5' primer and a J-beta primer mix that a second PCR of roughly 7 to 12 cycles was run. MiXCR was run by TCRdb on the 5' RACE reads, yielding one entry per CDR3 protein. The sample has 1.5 million to 2 million distinct CDR3 sequences; just under 50% are singletons. The data originate from a study of blood T cells in healthy people across ages. The CDR3 has 14 residues. V lost 0 bases to trimming and J lost 4 bases, with 8 bases between them. Germline loops: CDR1 LGHNA, CDR2 YSLEER. Findings and caveats of the study: Long-lived donors carried more naive CD4+ cells and greater diversity than aged donors. Per million T cells, the diversity of TCR beta decreased roughly linearly as age advanced.

The sequence was obtained from a woman aged 40 to 50 in good health. V is TRBV4-3 and J is TRBJ2-3, with TRBD2 as a possible D gene (5 bases). Sequenced input: blood. CDR3 in amino acids: CASSQDAGADTQYF. The CDR3 DNA follows: TGCGCCAGCAGCCAAGACGCGGGCGCAGATACGCAGTATTTT.